Each of the 26 T cell receptor beta chains below was sequenced from the same sample in a study of multiple sclerosis patients with progressive multifocal leukoencephalopathy. Time point reported: before natalizumab initiation. This table comes from immunoSEQ multiplex PCR, and its TCRdb copy is limited to in-frame clones, with some not included. This sample has about 28,000 clones, with around 90% found just once. The sample was PBMCs. These receptors were obtained from a human donor with multiple sclerosis.

The genes are TRBV7-2 and TRBJ2-1; TRBD1 aligns across 8 bases. The CDR3 covers 14 residues. CDR1 and CDR2 (germline): SGHTA, FQGNSA. With V trimmed by 7 bases and J by 9 bases, 11 bases remained unmatched. CDR3 protein: CASIRAGGRGEQFF. DNA of the CDR3: TGTGCCAGCATTCGGGCAGGGGGCCGGGGTGAGCAGTTCTTC.

The chain recombines TRBV28 with TRBJ1-1; 8 bases fit TRBD1. This CDR3 spans 13 amino acids. V trimming: 4 bases; J trimming: 11 bases; junction bases outside the gene matches: 9. CDR1 and CDR2 from the germline V gene are MDHEN and SYDVKM. This CDR3 reads CASSSDRGRGAFF. CDR3 nucleotides: TGTGCCAGCAGTTCCGACAGGGGCAGAGGGGCTTTCTTT.

The chain uses TRBV4-2 and TRBJ1-3, with 10 nucleotides matching TRBD1. The CDR3 runs 17 residues. Losses at the gene ends were 0 bases for V and 2 bases for J; bases not matched to a gene: 4. Germline V lookup: CDR1 LGHNA, CDR2 YNFKEQ. The CDR3 is CASSQEGTGDAGNTIYF. CDR3 coding DNA: TGTGCCAGCAGCCAAGAAGGGACAGGGGATGCTGGAAACACCATATATTTT.

V is TRBV20-1 and J is TRBJ1-1, with D hard to call. The CDR3 length is 11 residues. From germline, CDR1 is DFQATT and CDR2 SNEGSKA (reference sequence). Trimming took 3 bases from V and 1 from J, leaving 3 bases between them. The CDR3 nucleotides read TGCAGTGCTAGGGGGAACACTGAAGCTTTCTTT. Translation: CSARGNTEAFF.

V gene TRBV9 combines with J gene TRBJ1-1; 9 nucleotides agree with TRBD1. The V and J ends lost 4 bases and 5 bases, in that order; junction bases with no gene match: 9. The CDR3 sequence is 15 residues long. CDR1 and CDR2 from the germline V gene are SGDLS and YYNGEE. The DNA for the CDR3 is TGTGCCAGCAGCCGATTGGACAGGGGTGATACTGAAGCTTTCTTT. As protein: CASSRLDRGDTEAFF.

This clone has just one count. The V and J genes are TRBV28 and TRBJ1-6, with a tentative D call TRBD1 (5 bases). V was trimmed by 3 bases and J by 4 bases, leaving 13 bases between them. This CDR3 region has 16 residues. Germline assignment: CDR1 MDHEN and CDR2 SYDVKM. The CDR3 coding sequence is TGTGCCAGCAGTTTTAGGGCAGGGTCATATAATTCACCCCTCCACTTT. It translates to CASSFRAGSYNSPLHF. Full variable domain (outside the CDR3, taken from reference TRBV28 and TRBJ1-6): DVKVTQSSRYLVKRTGEKVFLECVQDMDHENMFWYRQDPGLGLRLIYFSYDVKMKEKGDIPEGYSVSREKKERFSLILESASTNQTSMYLCASSFRAGSYNSPLHFGNGTRLTVT.

V usage is TRBV6-6 and J usage is TRBJ2-7, with 8 bases aligning to TRBD1. CDR1 and CDR2 (germline): MNHNY, SVGAGI (reference sequence). The CDR3 extends over 15 amino acids. Unmatched junction bases numbered 7, after V lost 0 bases and J lost 6 bases. CDR3 region: CASSYSGSGGGEQYF. The DNA for the CDR3 is TGTGCCAGCAGTTACTCAGGTTCAGGGGGCGGCGAGCAGTACTTC.

This chain uses TRBV13 with TRBJ1-4; 7 positions match TRBD1. Trimming took 5 bases from V and 4 from J; bases not matched to a gene: 4. Germline CDR1 is PRHDT and CDR2 is FYEKMQ (reference sequence). This CDR3 is 14 amino acids long. The CDR3 DNA sequence: TGTGCCAGCAGCCGGGACAGCTTTAATGAAAAACTGTTTTTT. Translated: CASSRDSFNEKLFF.

V is TRBV5-1 and J is TRBJ2-4, with D possibly being TRBD1 or TRBD2 (5 bases each). Germline CDR1 is SGHRS and CDR2 is YFSETQ. The CDR3 runs to 15 residues. V was shortened by 0 bases and J by 0 bases, with 7 bases between the two germline ends. The CDR3 region is CASSLGGIAKNIQYF. The CDR3 DNA sequence: TGCGCCAGCAGCTTGGGGGGGATAGCCAAAAACATTCAGTACTTC.

The chain uses TRBV7-3 and TRBJ2-5; D might be TRBD1 or TRBD2, each matching 5 bases. This CDR3 contains 16 residues. Trimming took off 2 bases at V and 5 bases at J, with 18 bases between the two ends. Germline V gene data show CDR1 as SGHTA and CDR2 as FQGTGA. CDR3: CASSLGVSGSEETQYF. DNA of the CDR3: TGTGCCAGCAGCTTAGGGGTCTCAGGGAGTGAGGAGACCCAGTACTTC.

The chain links TRBV29-1 to TRBJ1-2; D not resolved. V was pared by 1 base and J by 8 bases, with 17 bases between. The CDR3 spans 14 residues. The germline V gene encodes CDR1 SQVTM and CDR2 ANQGSEA. DNA for the CDR3: TGCAGCGTTGAAGGGCAGATCTTTACGGGAGGCTACACCTTC. Translated: CSVEGQIFTGGYTF.

This sequence joins TRBV2 and TRBJ1-5; D gene ambiguous. The CDR3 covers 11 residues. Germline loops: CDR1 SNHLY, CDR2 FYNNEI. V was pared by 4 bases and J by 7 bases, with 5 bases between. CDR3 bases: TGTGCCAGCAGTGGGGGACAGCCCCAGCATTTT. Translated, it gives CASSGGQPQHF.

The chain has TRBV19 and TRBJ1-1; D gene ambiguous. The V gene lost 6 bases and the J gene lost 13 bases, with 15 bases spanning the gap. CDR1 is LNHDA, CDR2 SQIVND, per germline (reference sequence). The CDR3 runs to 11 residues. The CDR3 nucleotides are TGTGCCAGTAGGAACCGGGCCGAGGGTTTCTTT. Its protein product is CASRNRAEGFF.

The V gene is TRBV12-5, the J gene TRBJ1-2; no clear D. V lost 0 bases, J lost 14 bases, and 13 bases lay in between. The length of the CDR3 is 12 residues. Germline loops: CDR1 LGHNT, CDR2 FRNRAP. CDR3 protein: CASGLVGRESTF. Here the CDR3 DNA reads TGTGCTAGTGGTTTGGTAGGGAGGGAGTCGACCTTC.

The chain employs TRBV29-1 and TRBJ1-2; 7 bases align to TRBD1. Germline trimming cut 8 bases from V and 6 bases from J; bases unmatched to any gene: 15. The CDR3 runs 14 residues. The germline gives CDR1 SQVTM, CDR2 ANQGSEA. CDR3 sequence reads: CSHSPPQGLDGYTF. CDR3 DNA sequence: TGCAGCCACTCCCCCCCACAGGGGCTTGATGGCTACACCTTC. The full variable domain, completed using reference TRBV29-1 and TRBJ1-2, is SAVISQKPSRDICQRGTSLTIQCQVDSQVTMMFWYRQQPGQSLTLIATANQGSEATYESGFVIDKFPISRPNLTFSTLTVSNMSPEDSSIYLCSHSPPQGLDGYTFGSGTRLTVV.

The genes are TRBV19 and TRBJ1-1; D is unclear. The CDR3 covers 15 residues. V lost 1 base to trimming and J lost 0 bases, with 9 bases between them. Germline CDR1 reads LNHDA; CDR2 reads SQIVND (reference sequence). The CDR3 DNA sequence: TGTGCCAGTAGTATAGGTACGAGCCTGAACACTGAAGCTTTCTTT. It yields the protein CASSIGTSLNTEAFF.

The chain employs TRBV5-1 and TRBJ2-1; 7 bases line up with TRBD2. The length of the CDR3 is 15 residues. The germline CDR1 and CDR2 sequences are SGHRS and YFSETQ. V lost 6 bases and J lost 4; bases outside the gene matches: 10. DNA of the CDR3: TGCGCCAGCAAACCCACGGGGGGAGCTTACAATGAGCAGTTCTTC. This encodes CASKPTGGAYNEQFF. The full variable domain, completed using reference TRBV5-1 and TRBJ2-1, is KAGVTQTPRYLIKTRGQQVTLSCSPISGHRSVSWYQQTPGQGLQFLFEYFSETQRNKGNFPGRFSGRQFSNSRSEMNVSTLELGDSALYLCASKPTGGAYNEQFFGPGTRLTVL.

The genes are TRBV12-1 and TRBJ2-2. TRBV12-1 is a pseudogene segment. This CDR3 is built from 17 residues. The CDR3 reads CASSFWQGEVDTGELFF. In nucleotides, the CDR3 is TGTGCCAGCAGCTTTTGGCAGGGAGAGGTGGACACCGGGGAGCTGTTTTTT.

The chain uses TRBV7-9 and TRBJ1-2; D gene ambiguous. The CDR3 is made up of 13 amino acids. The germline gives CDR1 SEHNR, CDR2 FQNEAQ (reference sequence). V gave up 5 bases and J gave up 10 bases, with 17 bases separating them. CDR3: CASSHAQTNFYTF. Written as DNA, the CDR3 is TGTGCCAGCAGCCACGCGCAGACCAATTTCTACACCTTC.

The CDR3 loop reads CASPSEQGRAFF. CDR3 DNA sequence: TGTGCCAGCCCTTCAGAACAGGGGAGAGCTTTCTTT. The J gene is TRBJ1-1, the V gene TRBV18; TRBD1 aligns across 7 bases. The V segment lost 8 bases and the J segment 10 bases; nucleotides outside the gene matches: 10. This CDR3 is 12 amino acids long. Germline loops: CDR1 KGHSH, CDR2 LQKENI.

To note about this clone: Other DNA sequences in this sample translate to the same CDR3. The CDR3 nucleotides are TGTGCCATCAGTACTGTAGCGGGGCGCACCACCGGGGAGCTGTTTTTT. The encoded protein is CAISTVAGRTTGELFF. The J gene is TRBJ2-2, the V gene TRBV10-3; 8 nucleotides match TRBD2. The CDR3 loop spans 16 amino acids. V was clipped by 5 bases and J by 4 bases; unmatched bases: 9. The germline V gene encodes CDR1 ENHRY and CDR2 SYGVKD.

The CDR3 nucleotides read TGTGCCAGCAGTGTGACTAGCGGGGTACCAGAGACCCAGTACTTC. Translating gives CASSVTSGVPETQYF. The rearrangement links TRBV6-1 to TRBJ2-5, with 11 bases lining up with TRBD2. The CDR3 has 15 residues. J lost 4 bases, V lost 4 bases, and 5 bases had no gene match. Germline V gene sequence: CDR1 MNHNS, CDR2 SASEGT.

This chain links TRBV28 with TRBJ1-1; D is ambiguous. Germline V lookup: CDR1 MDHEN, CDR2 SYDVKM. Trimming left V 6 bases short and J 0 bases short, with 11 bases between. The CDR3 loop spans 14 amino acids. CDR3 nucleotide sequence: TGTGCCAGCAGGGGCACGGCCCTGAACACTGAAGCTTTCTTT. Translation gives CASRGTALNTEAFF.

The rearrangement uses TRBV9 and TRBJ1-6; D is perhaps TRBD1 (5 bases). Trimming took off 0 bases at V and 8 bases at J, with 15 bases between the two ends. CDR3 length: 16 amino acids. Germline loops: CDR1 SGDLS, CDR2 YYNGEE. The CDR3 region has the DNA TGTGCCAGCAGCGTAGATGGCGGGGGGAGGGATTCACCCCTCCACTTT. The encoded protein is CASSVDGGGRDSPLHF.

The rearrangement joins TRBV6-5 to TRBJ1-1; D call uncertain. The CDR3 is 15 amino acids. V lost 0 bases and J 2 bases, leaving 10 bases between the germline ends. The germline V gene encodes CDR1 MNHEY and CDR2 SVGAGI. This chain's CDR3 is CASSYSAGINTEAFF. The CDR3 DNA follows: TGTGCCAGCAGTTACTCTGCCGGGATAAACACTGAAGCTTTCTTT.

The rearrangement joins TRBV7-3 to TRBJ2-2, with TRBD2 identical over 10 bases. The CDR3 is 17 amino acids. Germline V gives CDR1 SGHTA, CDR2 FQGTGA. Trimming cost V 2 bases and J 2 bases; bases outside gene matches: 5. CDR3 DNA: TGTGCCAGCAGCTTAGACCCTAGCGGGGGAAACACCGGGGAGCTGTTTTTT. It encodes CASSLDPSGGNTGELFF.